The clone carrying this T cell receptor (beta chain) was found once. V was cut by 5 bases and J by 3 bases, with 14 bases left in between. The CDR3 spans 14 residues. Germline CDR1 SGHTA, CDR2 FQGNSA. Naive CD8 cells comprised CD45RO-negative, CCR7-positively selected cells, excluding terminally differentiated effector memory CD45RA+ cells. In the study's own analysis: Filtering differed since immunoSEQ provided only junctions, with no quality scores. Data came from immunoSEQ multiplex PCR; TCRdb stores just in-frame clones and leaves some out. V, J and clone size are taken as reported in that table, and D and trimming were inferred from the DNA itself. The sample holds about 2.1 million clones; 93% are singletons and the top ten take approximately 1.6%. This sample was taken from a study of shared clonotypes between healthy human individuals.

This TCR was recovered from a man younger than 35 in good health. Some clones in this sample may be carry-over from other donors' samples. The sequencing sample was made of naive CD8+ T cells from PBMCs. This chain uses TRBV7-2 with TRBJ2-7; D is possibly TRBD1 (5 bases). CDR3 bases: TGTGCCAGCAGCGAGGACACTCGAAGCTACGAGCAGTACTTC. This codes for CASSEDTRSYEQYF.